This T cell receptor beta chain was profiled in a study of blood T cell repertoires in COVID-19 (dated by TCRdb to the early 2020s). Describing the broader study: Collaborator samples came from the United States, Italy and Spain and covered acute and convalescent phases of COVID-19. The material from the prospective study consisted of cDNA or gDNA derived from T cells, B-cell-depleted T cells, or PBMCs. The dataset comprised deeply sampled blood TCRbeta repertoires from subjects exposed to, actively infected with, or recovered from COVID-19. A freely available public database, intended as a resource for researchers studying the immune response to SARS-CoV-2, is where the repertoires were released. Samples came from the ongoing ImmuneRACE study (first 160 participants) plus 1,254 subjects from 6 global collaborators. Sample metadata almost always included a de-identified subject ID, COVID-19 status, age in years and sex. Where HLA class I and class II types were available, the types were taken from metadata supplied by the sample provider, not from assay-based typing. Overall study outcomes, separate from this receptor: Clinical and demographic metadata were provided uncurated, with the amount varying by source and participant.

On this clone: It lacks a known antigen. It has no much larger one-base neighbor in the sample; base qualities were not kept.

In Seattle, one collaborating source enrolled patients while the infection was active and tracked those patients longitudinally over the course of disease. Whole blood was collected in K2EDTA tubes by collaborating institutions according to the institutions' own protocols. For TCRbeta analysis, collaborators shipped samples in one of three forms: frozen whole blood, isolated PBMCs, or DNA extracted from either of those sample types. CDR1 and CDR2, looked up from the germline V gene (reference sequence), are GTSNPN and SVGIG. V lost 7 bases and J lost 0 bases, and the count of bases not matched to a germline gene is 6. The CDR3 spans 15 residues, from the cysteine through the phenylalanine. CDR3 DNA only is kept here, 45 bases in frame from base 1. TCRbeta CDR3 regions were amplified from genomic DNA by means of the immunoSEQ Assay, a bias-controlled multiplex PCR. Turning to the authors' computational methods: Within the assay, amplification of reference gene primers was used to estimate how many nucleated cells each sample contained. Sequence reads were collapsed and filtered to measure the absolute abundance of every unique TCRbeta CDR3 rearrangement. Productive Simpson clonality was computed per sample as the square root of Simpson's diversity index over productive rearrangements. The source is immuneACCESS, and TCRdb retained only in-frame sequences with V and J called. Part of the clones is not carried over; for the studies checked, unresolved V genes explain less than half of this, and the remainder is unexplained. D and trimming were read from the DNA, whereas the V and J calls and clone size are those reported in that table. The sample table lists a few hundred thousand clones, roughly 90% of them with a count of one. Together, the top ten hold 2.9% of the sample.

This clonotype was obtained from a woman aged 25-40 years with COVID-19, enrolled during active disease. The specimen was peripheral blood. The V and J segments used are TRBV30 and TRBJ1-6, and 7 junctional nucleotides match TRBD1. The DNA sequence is TGTGCCTATACACCAGGGGGCTCCTATAATTCACCCCTCCACTTT. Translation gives CAYTPGGSYNSPLHF.